Below, 7 T cell receptor beta chains from the same sample are listed, as sequenced in a study of response to subunit inactivated influenza vaccine. TCRdb itself ran the RT-PCR reads through MiXCR, one entry per CDR3 protein. This table holds almost 600,000 distinct CDR3 sequences, 13% to 15% found once. Here the sequenced sample was PBMCs from blood, taken 11 to 12 days after vaccination. The receptor source for this set is a man in his fifties or sixties who received an inactivated influenza vaccine.

The table lists this clonotype with a few counts. This chain joins TRBV15 and TRBJ2-3, with a tentative D call TRBD1 (5 bases). V was shortened by 3 bases and J by 1 base, with 11 bases between the two germline ends. This CDR3 is built from 15 residues. The germline V gene has CDR1 LNHNV and CDR2 YYDKDF (reference sequence). DNA of the CDR3: TGTGCCACCAGCAGGGACAAATGGGGCACAGATACGCAGTATTTT. It codes for CATSRDKWGTDTQYF.

V is TRBV5-1 and J is TRBJ2-7; TRBD2 matches 8 bases. Trimming took 3 bases from V and 5 from J; bases not matched to a gene: 10. Per germline, CDR1 SGHRS and CDR2 YFSETQ. The CDR3 totals 15 residues. CDR3 DNA: TGCGCCAGCAGCTCGGGAGGTAGCGGGGAGAACGAGCAGTACTTC. Translated, it gives CASSSGGSGENEQYF.

In its sample, this clonotype was seen many times. The V gene is TRBV29-1, the J gene TRBJ2-7; a weak D match, TRBD2 (5 bases). Germline loops: CDR1 SQVTM, CDR2 ANQGSEA. Trimming pared 3 bases from V and 0 bases from J, leaving 6 bases between. The CDR3 is made up of 12 amino acids. The CDR3 is CSVDGDSYEQYF. Written as DNA, the CDR3 is TGCAGCGTTGACGGGGACTCCTACGAGCAGTACTTC.

This clonotype came up many times. The chain carries TRBV20-1 and TRBJ2-7; the D gene is possibly TRBD2 (5 bases). Germline CDR1 is DFQATT and CDR2 is SNEGSKA (reference sequence). V shed 2 bases and J shed 0 bases, with 5 bases lying between them. The CDR3 consists of 12 residues. CDR3 bases: TGCAGTGCTAGACTAGCCTCCTACGAGCAGTACTTC. Translated, it gives CSARLASYEQYF.

The V and J genes are TRBV7-2 and TRBJ2-1; maybe TRBD2 (6 bases). This CDR3 comprises 14 residues. Looked up from germline, CDR1 is SGHTA and CDR2 is FQGNSA. The germline V and J ends were trimmed by 5 bases and 8 bases, with 16 bases remaining between them. In DNA, the CDR3 is TGTGCCAGCAGCCGAATAAGCGGGTTGGATGAGCAGTTCTTC. This encodes CASSRISGLDEQFF.

This clonotype came up a few times. The CDR3 DNA reads TGCGCCAGCAGCTGTAACCCGGGACTAGAATGTTTCGAGCAGTACTTC. Its translation is CASSCNPGLECFEQYF. The V and J genes are TRBV5-1 and TRBJ2-7; 8 bases are shared with TRBD2. V lost 3 bases, J lost 6 bases, and 14 bases stayed unmatched. The CDR3 is 16 amino acids. Germline V lookup: CDR1 SGHRS, CDR2 YFSETQ.

In this sample, this clonotype turned up many times. The chain couples TRBV29-1 to TRBJ2-2, with 9 bases fitting TRBD1. V lost 7 bases to trimming and J lost 1 base; unmatched junction nucleotides: 7. The CDR3 is made up of 15 amino acids. Germline CDR1 reads SQVTM; CDR2 reads ANQGSEA. The CDR3 spells CSARTGAMNTGELFF. In nucleotides, the CDR3 is TGCAGCGCTCGGACAGGGGCAATGAACACCGGGGAGCTGTTTTTT.